The 20 T cell receptor beta chains given below trace back to one sample, sequenced in a study of T cell repertoires in cytomegalovirus infection. TCRdb re-called the reads through MiXCR, storing one row per CDR3 protein. Of under 350,000 distinct CDR3 sequences in the sample, around 9.6% were seen once. Material for sequencing was PBMCs. These receptors originate from a human donor in good health (CMV status not recorded). Some clones in this sample may be carry-over from other donors' samples.

The chain carries TRBV10-3 and TRBJ2-3; D unclear. This CDR3 has 12 amino acids. Trimming took 6 bases from V and 5 from J, leaving 9 bases between them. In germline, CDR1 is ENHRY, CDR2 SYGVKD. CDR3 in DNA: TGTGCCATCAGAAGGTTAGGAGATACGCAGTATTTT. Amino acid sequence: CAIRRLGDTQYF.

This clonotype was counted many times. The rearrangement joins TRBV25-1 to TRBJ1-1; TRBD1 matches 9 bases. J was trimmed by 12 bases and V by 6 bases; bases with no gene match: 14. The CDR3 spans 14 residues. Germline V gene lookup returns CDR1 MGHDK and CDR2 SYGVNS. CDR3 sequence (DNA): TGTGCCAGCAGCACCTTACACACACAGGGGGCGTCTTTCTTT. It is translated as CASSTLHTQGASFF.

The V and J genes are TRBV20-1 and TRBJ2-3; no clear D. The CDR3 is 15 amino acids. Trimming shortened V by 6 bases and J by 1 base, and 17 bases separated the two germline ends. CDR1 is DFQATT, CDR2 SNEGSKA, per germline (reference sequence). CDR3 in DNA: TGCAGTGCCCGGGTTGAACTTCTACGCACAGATACGCAGTATTTT. Its translation: CSARVELLRTDTQYF.

This clonotype was detected ten times or more. The chain combines TRBV28 with TRBJ2-7, with 11 bases aligning to TRBD2. The CDR3 totals 13 residues. The J segment lost 6 bases and the V segment lost 6 bases, leaving 4 bases of the junction unmatched. CDR1 and CDR2 from the germline V gene are MDHEN and SYDVKM. The CDR3 here is CASSLAGGREQYV. Written as DNA, the CDR3 is TGTGCCAGCAGCTTAGCGGGGGGGCGCGAGCAGTACGTC.

This clonotype appeared a few times. The V gene is TRBV20-1, the J gene TRBJ2-3; no firm D call. Germline assignment: CDR1 DFQATT and CDR2 SNEGSKA (reference sequence). V lost 3 bases and J 0 bases, leaving 7 bases between the germline ends. CDR3 length: 13 residues. The CDR3 bases are TGCAGTGCTAGGCGACCTAGCACAGATACGCAGTATTTT. Amino acids: CSARRPSTDTQYF.

This clonotype was counted many times. CDR3 nucleotide sequence: TGTGCCAGCAGAGCTAACCAGGGATTCAACACTGAAGCTTTCTTT. Translating it yields CASRANQGFNTEAFF. The V gene is TRBV7-2, the J gene TRBJ1-1; maybe TRBD1 (5 bases). This CDR3 is built from 15 residues. The ends were cut back, 6 bases at V and 2 bases at J, with 16 bases in the middle. Germline lookup yields CDR1 SGHTA and CDR2 FQGNSA. Drawing the rest from reference TRBV7-2 and TRBJ1-1, the complete variable domain is GAGVSQSPSNKVTEKGKDVELRCDPISGHTALYWYRQSLGQGLEFLIYFQGNSAPDKSGLPSDRFSAERTGGSVSTLTIQRTQQEDSAVYLCASRANQGFNTEAFFGQGTRLTVV.

The sample holds a few counts of this clonotype. At one end, the junction sequence differs from germline, possibly due to a read error. This rearrangement joins TRBV5-5 to TRBJ2-1; tentatively, D is TRBD2 (6 bases). CDR1 and CDR2 from the germline V gene are SGHKS and YYEKEE (reference sequence). The CDR3 contains 15 residues. The CDR3, as DNA: TGTGCCAGCAGTCCTGAGGGCGGGGCCTACACTGAGCAGTTCTTC. It is translated as CASSPEGGAYTEQFF.

This rearrangement joins TRBV4-1 to TRBJ2-1; D not certain. Germline V gives CDR1 MGHRA, CDR2 YSYEKL. This CDR3 contains 13 residues. The V and J ends lost 4 bases and 6 bases respectively, with 10 bases between them. DNA for the CDR3: TGCGCCAGCAGCCTGCGACATGCCAATGAGCAGTTCTTC. Amino acids: CASSLRHANEQFF.

The sample holds many counts of this clonotype. The gene calls are TRBV7-6 and TRBJ2-5, with D possibly TRBD2 on 6 matching bases. The length of the CDR3 is 15 residues. V lost 3 bases and J 5 bases, leaving 16 bases between the germline ends. Germline V gene lookup returns CDR1 SGHVS and CDR2 FNYEAQ. The CDR3 coding sequence is TGTGCCAGCAGCTTTACGGGCGGGGCGGGGGAGACCCAGTACTTC. It translates to CASSFTGGAGETQYF. The variable domain in full, completed from reference TRBV7-6 and TRBJ2-5, reads GAGVSQSPRYKVTKRGQDVALRCDPISGHVSLYWYRQALGQGPEFLTYFNYEAQQDKSGLPNDRFSAERPEGSISTLTIQRTEQRDSAMYRCASSFTGGAGETQYFGPGTRLLVL.

This clonotype was detected many times. The CDR3 sequence: CSAKKLAVAQETQYF. In DNA form, the CDR3 reads TGCAGTGCTAAGAAACTAGCGGTAGCTCAAGAGACCCAGTACTTC. This sequence joins TRBV20-1 and TRBJ2-5; 8 bases match TRBD2. The CDR3 extends over 15 amino acids. Germline values: CDR1 DFQATT, CDR2 SNEGSKA (reference sequence). The V gene end was trimmed by 4 bases and the J gene end by 2 bases; junction bases not matched to a gene: 9.

This clonotype has at least ten counts. This chain joins TRBV28 and TRBJ1-2, with TRBD1 as a possible D gene (6 bases). This CDR3 region has 17 residues. Germline CDR1 is MDHEN and CDR2 is SYDVKM. V was shortened by 4 bases and J by 1 base, with 19 bases between the two germline ends. This CDR3 is CASSSRQDFPNNYGYTF. CDR3 coding DNA: TGTGCCAGCAGTTCACGACAGGATTTTCCTAATAACTATGGCTACACCTTC.

The V gene is TRBV24-1, the J gene TRBJ2-6, with TRBD1 as a possible D gene (5 bases). Germline CDR1 and CDR2: KGHDR and SFDVKD. Trimming took off 4 bases at V and 2 bases at J, with 5 bases between the two ends. The CDR3 is 14 amino acids. The CDR3 loop reads CATSDRAGANVLTF. CDR3 nucleotides: TGTGCCACCAGTGACAGGGCTGGGGCCAACGTCCTGACTTTC.

This clonotype was counted many times. The chain has TRBV19 and TRBJ2-7; 8 nucleotides match TRBD1. Germline CDR1 is LNHDA and CDR2 is SQIVND (reference sequence). There are 19 residues in the CDR3. V shed 1 base and J 1 base; nucleotides not matched to a gene: 15. CDR3 in DNA: TGTGCCAGTAGTATAGCCGGACAGGGCGAGGATACTTTTTCCTACGAGCAGTACTTC. Translated, it gives CASSIAGQGEDTFSYEQYF.

This clonotype was seen ten or more times. This sequence joins TRBV7-2 and TRBJ2-1; 8 nucleotides match TRBD2. CDR1 and CDR2 from the germline V gene are SGHTA and FQGNSA. This CDR3 spans 17 amino acids. V lost 5 bases and J lost 6; bases outside the gene matches: 15. The CDR3 DNA is TGTGCCAGCAGCCCCATCGGGGGGGGGGCCTTGCTCAATGAGCAGTTCTTC. Its translation is CASSPIGGGALLNEQFF.

This clonotype was counted a few times. This chain joins TRBV20-1 and TRBJ1-1; D remains unclear. Trimming pared 6 bases from V and 1 base from J, leaving 12 bases between. The germline V gene has CDR1 DFQATT and CDR2 SNEGSKA (reference sequence). CDR3 length: 13 amino acids. CDR3 nucleotide sequence: TGCAGTGCCCCGCTCGGGAAGAACACTGAAGCTTTCTTT. Its protein is CSAPLGKNTEAFF.

There are many counts of this clonotype. The chain couples TRBV28 to TRBJ1-2; D perhaps matches TRBD1 (5 bases). V lost 4 bases, J lost 4 bases, and 19 bases lay in between. Germline values: CDR1 MDHEN, CDR2 SYDVKM. The CDR3 sequence is 16 residues long. CDR3 in DNA: TGTGCCAGCAGTTCCTCAGGAATCGGACACCGCTATGGCTACACCTTC. It yields the protein CASSSSGIGHRYGYTF.

This clonotype was picked up many times. The V and J genes are TRBV12-3 or TRBV12-4 and TRBJ1-1; TRBD1 aligns across 7 bases. Losses at the gene ends were 3 bases for V and 10 bases for J; bases not matched to a gene: 20. The CDR3 is 17 residues long. The CDR3 region has the DNA TGTGCCAGCAGTTTCGTAACCTTACAGGGGAGGGAGCTTGCAGCTTTCTTT. Protein product: CASSFVTLQGRELAAFF.

This clonotype was detected many times. The V call is TRBV28, the J call TRBJ2-5; no firm D call. V was clipped by 6 bases and J by 4 bases, with 9 bases between them. This CDR3 has 12 residues. Germline CDR1 reads MDHEN; CDR2 reads SYDVKM. The CDR3 loop is CASSVGRETQYF. The CDR3 nucleotides are TGTGCCAGCAGCGTCGGAAGAGAGACCCAGTACTTC. The entire variable domain, with the rest obtained from reference TRBV28 and TRBJ2-5, is as follows: DVKVTQSSRYLVKRTGEKVFLECVQDMDHENMFWYRQDPGLGLRLIYFSYDVKMKEKGDIPEGYSVSREKKERFSLILESASTNQTSMYLCASSVGRETQYFGPGTRLLVL.

V usage is TRBV18 and J usage is TRBJ2-1; D may correspond to TRBD1 or TRBD2 (5 bases each). Germline values: CDR1 KGHSH, CDR2 LQKENI. The CDR3 sequence is 18 residues long. Between the trimmed V and J ends, which lost 0 bases and 0 bases, there was a span of 15 bases. CDR3 region: CASSPPWPGASSYNEQFF. DNA for the CDR3: TGTGCCAGCTCACCACCGTGGCCCGGGGCTAGCTCCTACAATGAGCAGTTCTTC.

The chain is built from TRBV29-1 and TRBJ1-1; no firm D call. From germline, CDR1 is SQVTM and CDR2 ANQGSEA. The CDR3 length is 12 residues. Trimming left V 2 bases short and J 4 bases short, with 8 bases between. This chain's CDR3 is CSVETQGTEAFF. The CDR3 region has the DNA TGCAGCGTTGAAACTCAAGGCACTGAAGCTTTCTTT.